The source of this T cell receptor (beta chain) is a study of T cell clusters in autoimmune cytopenias. Study-wide findings and caveats: Active autoimmune hepatitis patients had approximately 3.2-fold fewer exclusive TRB clusters than healthy donors.

CDR3 length equals 13 residues. Looked up from germline, CDR1 is SGHRS and CDR2 is YFSETQ. About this clonotype: The antigen remains undetermined.

Some 38,000 genome equivalents of blood DNA were amplified for TRB. Multiplex touch-down PCR amplified TRB using TRB-A and TRB-B pools in one tube. TCRdb re-called the multiplex PCR reads and catalogs CDR3 proteins one per entry, DNA excluded. Its table records roughly 4,800 distinct CDR3 sequences. The sample was also linked to a second study, of T cell repertoires in aging, cancer and after chemotherapy. That paper states: Donor ages fell into six groups from 30 or younger up to 70 or older. Repeat sampling of healthy donors over several months to years showed clear clonal overlap. Some 9.4 million TCR reads made up the full dataset.

The sequenced material came from peripheral blood. The TCR comes from a human donor in good health. The rearrangement uses TRBV5-1 and TRBJ2-2; TCRdb picks TRBD1, but there is no DNA to check that call. CDR3 residues: CASSLPEYGELFF.